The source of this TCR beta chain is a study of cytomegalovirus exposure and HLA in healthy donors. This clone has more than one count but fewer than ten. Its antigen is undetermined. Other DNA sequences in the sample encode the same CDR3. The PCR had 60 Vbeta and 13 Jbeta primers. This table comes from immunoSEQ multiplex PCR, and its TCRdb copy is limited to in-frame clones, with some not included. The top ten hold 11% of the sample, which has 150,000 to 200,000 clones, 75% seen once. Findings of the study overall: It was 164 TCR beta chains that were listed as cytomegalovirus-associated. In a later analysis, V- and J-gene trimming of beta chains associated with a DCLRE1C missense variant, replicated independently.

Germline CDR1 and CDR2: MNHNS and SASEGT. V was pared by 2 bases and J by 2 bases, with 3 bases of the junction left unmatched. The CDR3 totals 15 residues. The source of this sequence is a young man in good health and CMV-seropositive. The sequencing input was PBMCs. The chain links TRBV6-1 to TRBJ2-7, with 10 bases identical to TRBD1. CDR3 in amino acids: CASSERQGATYEQYF. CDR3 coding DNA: TGTGCCAGCAGTGAAAGACAGGGGGCCACCTACGAGCAGTACTTC.